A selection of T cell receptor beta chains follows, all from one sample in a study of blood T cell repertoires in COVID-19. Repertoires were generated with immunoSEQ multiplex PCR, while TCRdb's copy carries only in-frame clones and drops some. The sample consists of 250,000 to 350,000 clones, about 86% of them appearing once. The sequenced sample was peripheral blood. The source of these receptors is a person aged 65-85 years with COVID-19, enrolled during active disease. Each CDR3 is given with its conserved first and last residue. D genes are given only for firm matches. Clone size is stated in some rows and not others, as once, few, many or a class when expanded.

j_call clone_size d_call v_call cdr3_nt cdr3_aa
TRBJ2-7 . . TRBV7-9 TGTGCCAGCAGCTCCCCTAGGGGGGGAGGGCCAGGCGAGCAGTACTTC CASSSPRGGGPGEQYF
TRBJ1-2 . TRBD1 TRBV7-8 TGTGCCAGCAGCCTGTCCCGGGACAGGTTTGACTATGGCTACACCTTC CASSLSRDRFDYGYTF
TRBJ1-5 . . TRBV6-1 TGTGCCAGCAGTGAATTTTTCTATAGTAGCAATCAGCCCCAGCATTTT CASSEFFYSSNQPQHF
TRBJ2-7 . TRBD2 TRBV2 TGTGCCAGCAGACCCGGGACTAGTGAGAGGATGGAGCAGTACTTC CASRPGTSERMEQYF
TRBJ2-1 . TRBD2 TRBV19 TGTGCCAGTAGTACCCTAGCGGGAGGGCCGATTGGAATTGAGCAGTTCTTC CASSTLAGGPIGIEQFF
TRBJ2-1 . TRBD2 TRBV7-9 TGTGCCAGCAGTACCGGGGGGGGGCTTACCGGAGAGCAGTTCTTC CASSTGGGLTGEQFF
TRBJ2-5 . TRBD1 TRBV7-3 TGTGCCAGCAGCGCAGGGGGCGCGAAGACCCAGTACTTC CASSAGGAKTQYF
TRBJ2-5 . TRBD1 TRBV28 TGTGCCAGCAAAAGTCCGTTGGACAGGAGGGAGACCCAGTACTTC CASKSPLDRRETQYF
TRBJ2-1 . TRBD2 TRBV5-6 TGTGCCAGCAGCTCCCTTAGCGGGAGATACAATGAGCAGTTCTTC CASSSLSGRYNEQFF
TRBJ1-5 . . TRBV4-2 TGTGCCAGCAGCCAAGGGACTAATCAGCCCCAGCATTTT CASSQGTNQPQHF
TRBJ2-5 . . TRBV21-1 TGTGCCAGCAGCAAAAGGGGCAGGGGGCCCCAAGAGACCCAGTACTTC CASSKRGRGPQETQYF
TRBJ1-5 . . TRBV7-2 TGTGCCAGCAGCTTAGGCCCAGGGCAGCCCCAGCATTTT CASSLGPGQPQHF
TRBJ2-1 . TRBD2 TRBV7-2 TGTGCCAGCAGCATCAAACGGGGACTAGCGGGGGTGAATGAGCAGTTCTTC CASSIKRGLAGVNEQFF
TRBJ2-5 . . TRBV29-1 TGCAGCGTTGATCTGGGGGCTGTAGGGGAGACCCAGTACTTC CSVDLGAVGETQYF
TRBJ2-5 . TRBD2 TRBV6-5 TGTGTCTCTGCGGGAGGGGGGGAGACCCAGTACTTC CVSAGGGETQYF
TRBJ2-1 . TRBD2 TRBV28 TGTGCCAGCAGTTTGCCCCCACTAGCGGGGACCCGTTTGGGTGAGCAGTTCTTC CASSLPPLAGTRLGEQFF
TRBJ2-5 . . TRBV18 TGTGCCAGCTCGCCGACAGCGCTGTTCGAGACCCAGTACTTC CASSPTALFETQYF
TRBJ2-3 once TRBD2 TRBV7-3 TGTGCCAGCAGCCGAGCGGGAGGGCCCGGTACGCAGTATTTT CASSRAGGPGTQYF
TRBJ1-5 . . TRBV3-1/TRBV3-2 TGTGCCAGCAGCCGTCTCAATCAGCCCCAGCATTTT CASSRLNQPQHF
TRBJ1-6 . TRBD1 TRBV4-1 TGCGCCAGCAGCCAAGAAGGGGGCGGGCGGTCACCCCTCCACTTT CASSQEGGGRSPLHF
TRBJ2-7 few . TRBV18 TGTGCCAGCTCACCTCCAAGTAGACTGCAGCAGTACTTC CASSPPSRLQQYF
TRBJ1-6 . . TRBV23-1 TGCGCCAGCAGTCATACAGGCCGGGCGTCCCTTGATTCACCCCTCCACTTT CASSHTGRASLDSPLHF
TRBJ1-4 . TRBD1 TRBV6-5 TGTGCCAGCAGTTACTCGAGGGGGCTTCGAAATGAAAAACTGTTTTTT CASSYSRGLRNEKLFF
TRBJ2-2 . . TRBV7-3 TGTGCCAGCAGCCCCATGGGCGGGCGGGACACCGGGGAGCTGTTTTTT CASSPMGGRDTGELFF
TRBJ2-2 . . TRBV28 TGTGCCAGCAGTTTATCGGGTAACACCGGGGAGCTGTTTTTT CASSLSGNTGELFF
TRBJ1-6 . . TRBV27 TGTGCCAGCACCCCAGGGCTACGGAGTAATTCACCCCTCCACTTT CASTPGLRSNSPLHF
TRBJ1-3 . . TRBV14 TGTGCCAGCAGCCAAGACACCCTACGCACCATATATTTT CASSQDTLRTIYF
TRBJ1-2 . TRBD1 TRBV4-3 TGCGCCAGCAGCCAAGAAGGGACAGGGGTCGATGGCTACACCTTC CASSQEGTGVDGYTF
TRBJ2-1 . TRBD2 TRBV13 TGTGCCAGCAGCCCGGAGAGCGGGGGGCAGTTCTTC CASSPESGGQFF
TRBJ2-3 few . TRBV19 TGTGCCAGTAGCCTCGGGATGGCTCCCGCGACAGATACGCAGTATTTT CASSLGMAPATDTQYF
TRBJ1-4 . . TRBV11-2 TGTGCCAGCAGCCTTCGGGGGTCTAATGAAAAACTGTTTTTT CASSLRGSNEKLFF
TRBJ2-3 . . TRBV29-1 TGCAGCGTGCCCAGGGTGGATACGCAGTATTTT CSVPRVDTQYF
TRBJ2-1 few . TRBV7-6 TGTGCCAGCAGCTTCGCCGCGGGGCGGGGGCCGAACAATGAGCAGTTCTTC CASSFAAGRGPNNEQFF
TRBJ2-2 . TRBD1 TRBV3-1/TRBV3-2 TGTGCCAGCAGCCGGGGACAGGTCACCGGGGAGCTGTTTTTT CASSRGQVTGELFF
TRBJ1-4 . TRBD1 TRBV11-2 TGTGCCAGCAGGGGACAGATCCGCGGACGAATGGAAAAACTGTTTTTT CASRGQIRGRMEKLFF
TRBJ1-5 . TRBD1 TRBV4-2 TGTGCCAGCAGCCAAGGGGGGACAGGGCCGGGTCAGCCCCAGCATTTT CASSQGGTGPGQPQHF
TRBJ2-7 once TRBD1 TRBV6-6 TGTGCCAGCAGTTCCCCGGGACAGGGAATCTACGAGCAGTACTTC CASSSPGQGIYEQYF
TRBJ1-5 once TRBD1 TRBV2 TGTGCCAGCAGTGAAGCTGGGACAGGGGTGGGGCAGCCCCAGCATTTT CASSEAGTGVGQPQHF
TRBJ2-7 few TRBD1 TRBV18 TGTGCCAGCTCACGCAGGGGACAGAACTACGAGCAGTACTTC CASSRRGQNYEQYF
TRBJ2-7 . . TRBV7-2 TGTGCCAGCAGCTTAGCGGGGACAAACTACGAGCAGTACTTC CASSLAGTNYEQYF
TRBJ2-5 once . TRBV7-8 TGTGCCAGCAGCTTCCCCAGGGGAAACAGAGAGACCCAGTACTTC CASSFPRGNRETQYF
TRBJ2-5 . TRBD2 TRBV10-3 TGTGCCATCAGTGAGTCGGGCGCGGGGGGGCAAGAGACCCAGTACTTC CAISESGAGGQETQYF
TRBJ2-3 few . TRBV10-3 TGTGCCATCAGGGAACAGGACACAGATACGCAGTATTTT CAIREQDTDTQYF